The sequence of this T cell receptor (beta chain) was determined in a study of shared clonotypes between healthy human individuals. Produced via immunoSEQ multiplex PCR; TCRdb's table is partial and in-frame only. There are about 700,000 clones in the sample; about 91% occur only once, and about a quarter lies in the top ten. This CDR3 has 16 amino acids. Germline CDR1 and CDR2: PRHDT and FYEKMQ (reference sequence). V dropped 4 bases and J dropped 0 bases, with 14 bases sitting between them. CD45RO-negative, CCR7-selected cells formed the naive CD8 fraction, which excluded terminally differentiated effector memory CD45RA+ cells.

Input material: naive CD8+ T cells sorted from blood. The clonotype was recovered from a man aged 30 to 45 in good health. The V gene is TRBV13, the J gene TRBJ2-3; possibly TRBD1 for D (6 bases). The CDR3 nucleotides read TGTGCCAGCAGCTCTCCAGGGGTTACTAGCACAGATACGCAGTATTTT. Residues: CASSSPGVTSTDTQYF. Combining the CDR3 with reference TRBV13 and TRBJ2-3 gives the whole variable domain AAGVIQSPRHLIKEKRETATLKCYPIPRHDTVYWYQQGPGQDPQFLISFYEKMQSDKGSIPDRFSAQQFSDYHSELNMSSLELGDSALYFCASSSPGVTSTDTQYFGPGTRLTVL.